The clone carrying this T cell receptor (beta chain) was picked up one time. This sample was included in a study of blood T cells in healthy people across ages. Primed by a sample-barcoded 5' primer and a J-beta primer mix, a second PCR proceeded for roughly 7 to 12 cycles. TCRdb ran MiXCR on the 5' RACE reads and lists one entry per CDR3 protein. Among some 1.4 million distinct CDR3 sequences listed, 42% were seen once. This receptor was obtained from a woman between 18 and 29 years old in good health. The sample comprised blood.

CDR3 sequence (DNA): TGTGCCAGCAGCTGGAATGGGGAGAACACCGGGGAGCTGTTTTTT. Its translation: CASSWNGENTGELFF. This rearrangement joins TRBV5-4 to TRBJ2-2; D not certain. The V end was cut by 3 bases, the J end by 1 base, with 10 bases between. The germline V gene has CDR1 SGHNT and CDR2 YYREEE (reference sequence). The CDR3 covers 15 residues.